The T cell receptor beta chain described here comes from a study of blood T cell repertoires in COVID-19. The overall study: Collection of acute and convalescent COVID-19 samples took place in the United States, Italy and Spain.

Generated by immunoSEQ multiplex PCR, the TCRdb table keeps only in-frame clones and is missing some. Of some 180,000 clones in the sample, over 75% are singletons; the top ten hold 13%. The sequencing sample was made of peripheral blood. This receptor was obtained from a man between 45 and 60 years old who had recovered from COVID-19.

The CDR3 is CASSVAQGEAGELFF. The DNA of the CDR3 is TGTGCCAGCAGCGTAGCCCAAGGGGAGGCCGGGGAGCTGTTTTTT. The chain uses TRBV9 and TRBJ2-2; D is possibly TRBD2 (6 bases). The CDR3 consists of 15 residues. Looked up from germline, CDR1 is SGDLS and CDR2 is YYNGEE. V lost 0 bases, J lost 6 bases, and 12 bases lay in between. Full variable domain (missing parts from reference TRBV9 and TRBJ2-2): DSGVTQTPKHLITATGQRVTLRCSPRSGDLSVYWYQQSLDQGLQFLIQYYNGEERAKGNILERFSAQQFPDLHSELNLSSLELGDSALYFCASSVAQGEAGELFFGEGSRLTVL.